This entry lists 20 T cell receptor beta chains sequenced from one sample in a study of T cells expressing NK-cell markers. TCRdb re-called the 5' RACE reads; one entry per CDR3 protein, DNA not given. This listing includes about 540,000 distinct CDR3 sequences. Source material: blood T cells: a sorted CD56 or NKG2C T cell subset, CD4+ or CD8+ T cells, or bulk PBMC T cells (not recorded which). These receptors came from a man aged 18 to 29 in good health.

This rearrangement joins TRBV3-1 to TRBJ2-1. This CDR3 spans 15 amino acids. In germline, CDR1 is LGHDT, CDR2 YNNKEL (reference sequence). This CDR3 reads CASSPSFSSYNEQFF.

The J gene is TRBJ1-5, the V gene TRBV27. This CDR3 spans 15 amino acids. Germline V gene lookup returns CDR1 MNHEY and CDR2 SMNVEV (reference sequence). CDR3 sequence reads: CASSPQSGWPQPQHF.

The CDR3 loop reads CSAGPFLGQGNIQYF. This chain uses TRBV20-1 with TRBJ2-4; without DNA, the TCRdb call of TRBD1 cannot be checked. Germline CDR1 is DFQATT and CDR2 is SNEGSKA (reference sequence). The CDR3 runs 15 residues.

J is TRBJ2-3 and V is TRBV6-5; TCRdb names TRBD2, which stays unverified in the absence of DNA. CDR3 size: 15 residues. CDR1 is MNHEY and CDR2 is SVGAGI in the germline V gene. This CDR3 is CASSSSGSLTDTQYF.

The chain employs TRBV5-4 and TRBJ2-2; TCRdb's assignment of TRBD1 cannot be checked, as there is no DNA. Germline lookup yields CDR1 SGHNT and CDR2 YYREEE (reference sequence). The CDR3 runs 17 residues. The CDR3 sequence: CASSLGSPGQGSGELFF.

The chain carries TRBV29-1 and TRBJ2-7; TCRdb returns TRBD1, unconfirmable since there is no DNA. Germline CDR1 reads SQVTM; CDR2 reads ANQGSEA. This CDR3 has 14 amino acids. The CDR3 loop is CSVPWGTGAHEQYF.

The chain joins TRBV29-1 to TRBJ1-2; the D call of TRBD1 rests on TCRdb alone, since no DNA is present to check it. CDR1 and CDR2 (germline): SQVTM, ANQGSEA. The CDR3 sequence is 13 residues long. This CDR3 is CSVDETGYYGYTF.

The rearrangement uses TRBV5-1 and TRBJ2-3; TCRdb designates TRBD2, a call that cannot be tested without DNA. The CDR3 has 14 amino acids. The germline CDR1 and CDR2 sequences are SGHRS and YFSETQ. The CDR3 sequence: CASSQMRGTDTQYF. Based on the CDR3 plus reference TRBV5-1 and TRBJ2-3, the full variable domain is KAGVTQTPRYLIKTRGQQVTLSCSPISGHRSVSWYQQTPGQGLQFLFEYFSETQRNKGNFPGRFSGRQFSNSRSEMNVSTLELGDSALYLCASSQMRGTDTQYFGPGTRLTVL.

This chain connects TRBV7-3 to TRBJ2-5; as DNA is missing, the TRBD1 call by TCRdb cannot be tested. In germline, CDR1 is SGHTA, CDR2 FQGTGA. The CDR3 totals 15 residues. CDR3 protein: CASSRDRGLVETQYF.

The gene calls are TRBV12-3 or TRBV12-4 and TRBJ2-1; TCRdb reports TRBD1, a call that lacks DNA to check it against. This CDR3 is built from 15 residues. The CDR3 spells CASSMVASRGAGQFF.

The chain recombines TRBV12-3 or TRBV12-4 with TRBJ2-3; TCRdb's assignment of TRBD2 cannot be checked, as there is no DNA. The CDR3 is 16 amino acids. The CDR3: CASSLLAGVGSDTQYF.

J is TRBJ1-5 and V is TRBV15. The CDR3 has 13 residues. CDR1 and CDR2 from the germline V gene are LNHNV and YYDKDF (reference sequence). CDR3 sequence reads: CATSRVSNQPQHF.

V and J are TRBV18 and TRBJ2-3; TCRdb's D call, TRBD1, is unchecked because there is no DNA. The CDR3 runs to 14 residues. Germline V gives CDR1 KGHSH, CDR2 LQKENI. CDR3 sequence: CASSPDRDGDTQYF.

The chain couples TRBV6-2 or TRBV6-3 to TRBJ2-5; TCRdb returns TRBD1, unconfirmable since there is no DNA. Germline V gives CDR1 MNHEY, CDR2 SVGEGT. This CDR3 spans 14 amino acids. The CDR3 here is CASRYLGPQETQYF.

V and J are TRBV6-1 and TRBJ1-1; TCRdb's D call, TRBD1, is unchecked because there is no DNA. Germline V gene lookup returns CDR1 MNHNS and CDR2 SASEGT. The CDR3 contains 17 residues. The CDR3: CASSPIAGQGGRTEAFF.

J is TRBJ1-2 and V is TRBV20-1; TCRdb's D gene call, TRBD1, goes unchecked for lack of DNA. The CDR3 sequence is 11 residues long. In germline, CDR1 is DFQATT, CDR2 SNEGSKA (reference sequence). CDR3 loop: CSAPQGSGYTF.

This chain links TRBV27 with TRBJ2-3; TCRdb's D call, TRBD2, is unchecked because there is no DNA. Germline V gives CDR1 MNHEY, CDR2 SMNVEV (reference sequence). This CDR3 is 15 amino acids long. The CDR3 is CASTFSGRVADTQYF.

The chain links TRBV7-9 to TRBJ2-3; TCRdb returns TRBD1, unconfirmable since there is no DNA. Germline V lookup: CDR1 SEHNR, CDR2 FQNEAQ (reference sequence). This CDR3 region has 15 residues. Here the CDR3 reads CASSPRTASTDTQYF.

The chain carries TRBV7-7 and TRBJ2-1; as DNA is missing, the TRBD2 call by TCRdb cannot be tested. Germline CDR1 and CDR2: SSHAT and FNYEAQ (reference sequence). The CDR3 is 18 amino acids. The CDR3 sequence: CASSAIPLAGLLYNEQFF. Using reference TRBV7-7 and TRBJ2-1 for the parts outside the CDR3, the full variable domain is GAGVSQSPRYKVTKRGQDVTLRCDPISSHATLYWYQQALGQGPEFLTYFNYEAQPDKSGLPSDRFSAERPEGSISTLTIQRTEQRDSAMYRCASSAIPLAGLLYNEQFFGPGTRLTVL.

This chain links TRBV6-2 or TRBV6-3 with TRBJ2-4. The CDR3 has 13 residues. Germline CDR1 and CDR2: MNHEY and SVGEGT. CDR3 amino acids: CASSLDGKNIQYF.